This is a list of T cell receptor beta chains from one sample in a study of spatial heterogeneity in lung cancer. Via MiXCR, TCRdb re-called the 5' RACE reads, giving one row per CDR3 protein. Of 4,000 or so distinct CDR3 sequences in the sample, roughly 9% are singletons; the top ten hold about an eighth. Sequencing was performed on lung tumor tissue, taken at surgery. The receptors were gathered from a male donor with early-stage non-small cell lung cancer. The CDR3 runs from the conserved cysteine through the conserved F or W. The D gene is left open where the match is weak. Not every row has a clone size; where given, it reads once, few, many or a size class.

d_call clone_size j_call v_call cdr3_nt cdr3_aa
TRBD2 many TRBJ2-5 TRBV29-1 TGCAGCGTTGACCAAGCGGGAGTGGAGACCCAGTACTTC CSVDQAGVETQYF
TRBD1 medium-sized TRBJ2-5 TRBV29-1 TGCAGCGTGGATCGACAGGGGACGCGAGAGACCCAGTACTTC CSVDRQGTRETQYF
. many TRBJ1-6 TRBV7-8 TGTGCCAGCAGCTGGGGAGGCAGTTTGTATTCACCCCTCCACTTT CASSWGGSLYSPLHF
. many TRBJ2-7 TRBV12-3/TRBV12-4 TGTGCCAGCAGTTCCAACAGCCGCGAGCAGTACTTC CASSSNSREQYF
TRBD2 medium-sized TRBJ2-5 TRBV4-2 TGTGCCAGCAGCCAAGCGGGGGGGCAAGAGACCCAGTACTTC CASSQAGGQETQYF
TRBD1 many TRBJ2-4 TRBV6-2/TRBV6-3 TGTGCCAGCAGTTTTTGGACAGGGGGCGTTGGCAAAAACATTCAGTACTTC CASSFWTGGVGKNIQYF
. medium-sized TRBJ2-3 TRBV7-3 TGTGCCAGACACCGAGGCAGGCCTTCTCCTAGCACAGATACGCAGTATTTT CARHRGRPSPSTDTQYF
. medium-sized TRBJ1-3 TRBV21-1 TGTGCCAGCAGCAATTGGGCCAGCTACTCTGGAAACACCATATATTTT CASSNWASYSGNTIYF
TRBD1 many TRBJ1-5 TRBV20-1 TGCAGTGCTAGGGTACAGGGGAGTGTTGGCAATCAGCCCCAGCATTTT CSARVQGSVGNQPQHF
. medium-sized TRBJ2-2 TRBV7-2 TGTGCCAGCAGCGTAACAGGGACGGACACCGGGGAGCTGTTTTTT CASSVTGTDTGELFF
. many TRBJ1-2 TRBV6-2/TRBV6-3 TGTGCCAGCAGTTACCCTAACTATGGCTACACCTTC CASSYPNYGYTF
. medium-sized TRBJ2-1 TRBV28 TGTGCCACCAATCAGGGGGGGAATGAGCAGTTCTTC CATNQGGNEQFF
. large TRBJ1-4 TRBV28 TGTGCCAGCAGTGCTCATAATGAAAAACTGTTTTTT CASSAHNEKLFF
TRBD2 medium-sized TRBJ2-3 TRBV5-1 TGCGCCAGCAGCCTTAGCGGGGGAGGAACAGATACGCAGTATTTT CASSLSGGGTDTQYF
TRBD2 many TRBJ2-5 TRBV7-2 TGTGCCAGCAGCCCCCCCCCGGGGACTAGCGGGATCCAAGAGACCCAGTACTTC CASSPPPGTSGIQETQYF
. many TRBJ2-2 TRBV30 TGTGCCTATTACAGGCGCACCGGGGAGCTGTTTTTT CAYYRRTGELFF
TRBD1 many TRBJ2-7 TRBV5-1 TGCGCCGGACACAGGGGGCGTATATACGAGCAGTACTTC CAGHRGRIYEQYF
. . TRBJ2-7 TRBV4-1 TGCGCCAGCAGCCGCGAGACAAGTTACTACGAGCAGTACTTC CASSRETSYYEQYF
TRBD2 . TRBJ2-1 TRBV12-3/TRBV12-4 TGTGCCAGCACTCTACGGGGGGGTGAGCAGTTCTTC CASTLRGGEQFF
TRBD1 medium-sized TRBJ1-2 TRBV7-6 TGTGCCAGCAGAGCCGGGACAGGGCCCACAGGAGGTGGCTACACCTTC CASRAGTGPTGGGYTF
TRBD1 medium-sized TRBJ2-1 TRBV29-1 TGCAGCGCATTCCGGGACAGGGAATACAATGAGCAGTTCTTC CSAFRDREYNEQFF
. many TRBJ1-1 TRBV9 TGTGCCAGCAGCGTAGGGCAGGGCTCTGAAGCTTTCTTT CASSVGQGSEAFF
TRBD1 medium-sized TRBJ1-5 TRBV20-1 TGCAGTGCTAGGGACAGGCCTTATAGCAATCAGCCCCAGCATTTT CSARDRPYSNQPQHF
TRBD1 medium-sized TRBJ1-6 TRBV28 TGTGCCAGCAGGCAGGGGGGATATAATTCACCCCTCCACTTT CASRQGGYNSPLHF
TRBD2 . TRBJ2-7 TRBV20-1 TGCAGTGCTCCCTCTAGCGGAAAAAACGAGCAGTACTTC CSAPSSGKNEQYF
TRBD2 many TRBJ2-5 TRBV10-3 TGTGCCATCAGTCCGGGAGGGCCGGGGGGGACCCAGTACTTC CAISPGGPGGTQYF
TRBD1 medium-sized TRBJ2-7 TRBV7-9 TGTGCCAGCAGCTTCAGCCAGGGGGTCTACGAGCAGTACTTC CASSFSQGVYEQYF
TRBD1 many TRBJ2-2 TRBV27 TGTGCCAGCAGTTCGGGACAGGGAGGCACCGGGGAGCTGTTTTTT CASSSGQGGTGELFF
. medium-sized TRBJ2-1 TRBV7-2 TGTGCCAGCAGCTTCCCCGGAGGCGAGCAGTTCTTC CASSFPGGEQFF
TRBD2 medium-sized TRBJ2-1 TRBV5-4 TGTGCCAGCAGCTTGGGTGGACTAGCGGGGGTTACTGAGCAGTTCTTC CASSLGGLAGVTEQFF
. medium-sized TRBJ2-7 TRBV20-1 TGCAGTGCCAGGAAGGGGTACGAGCAGTACTTC CSARKGYEQYF
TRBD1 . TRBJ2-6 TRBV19 TGTGCCAGTCGTCCTATGGGGGACAGGGGAAGGGCCTCTGGGGCCAACGTCCTGACTTTC CASRPMGDRGRASGANVLTF
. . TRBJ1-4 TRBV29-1 TGCAGCGTTGAAAACAGTGAAAAACTGTTTTTT CSVENSEKLFF
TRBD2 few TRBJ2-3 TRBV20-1 TGCAGTGCTAGAGATTTTTACCGGGGGGGGATGGATACGCAGTATTTT CSARDFYRGGMDTQYF
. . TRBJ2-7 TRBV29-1 TGCAGCGTGTCCGGGGCCACCTACGAGCAGTACTTC CSVSGATYEQYF
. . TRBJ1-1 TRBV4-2 TGTGCCAGCAGCGCCGGGGGTCACACTGAAGCTTTCTTT CASSAGGHTEAFF
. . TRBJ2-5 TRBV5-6 TGTGCCAGCAGCTTGTGGGGGGCTGGGGAGACCCAGTACTTC CASSLWGAGETQYF
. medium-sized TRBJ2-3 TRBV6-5 TGTGCCAGCAGACCGGGACTTGGCACAGATACGCAGTATTTT CASRPGLGTDTQYF
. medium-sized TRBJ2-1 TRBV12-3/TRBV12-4 TGTGCCAGCAGTTTTCGCAGGGTTGGGAATGAGCAGTTCTTC CASSFRRVGNEQFF
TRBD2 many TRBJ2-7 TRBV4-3 TGCGCCAGCAGCCGGGGAGGGACCGGAGACTACGAGCAGTACTTC CASSRGGTGDYEQYF
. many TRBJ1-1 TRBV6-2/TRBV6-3 TGTGCCAGCATCGCCGGGACACCCACTCTCCTTTGGGAAGCTTTCTTT CASIAGTPTLLWEAFF
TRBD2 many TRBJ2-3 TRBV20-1 TGCAGTGCGAGTGGGACTAGCGGGAACACAGATACGCAGTATTTT CSASGTSGNTDTQYF
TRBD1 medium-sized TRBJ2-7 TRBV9 TGTGCCAGCAGCTTCGGACAGGGCGGCGAGCAGTACTTC CASSFGQGGEQYF
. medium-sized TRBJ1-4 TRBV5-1 TGCGCCAGCAGCTTGACGGACGGAGCTGAAAAACTGTTTTTT CASSLTDGAEKLFF
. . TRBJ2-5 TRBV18 TGTGCCAGCTCACCACCGCCGCCCGAGACCCAGTACTTC CASSPPPPETQYF